This TCR beta chain was recorded in a study of blood T cell repertoires in COVID-19. Study at large: Donors in the United States, Italy and Spain gave samples during acute or convalescent COVID-19. The analysed material was cDNA or gDNA that came from T cells, B-cell-depleted T cells, or PBMCs.

The repertoire was sequenced with immunoSEQ multiplex PCR; TCRdb's copy has only in-frame clones and lacks some. The data contain about 120,000 clones, 85% of them singletons. In germline, CDR1 is SGDLS, CDR2 YYNGEE. Trimming left V 3 bases short and J 5 bases short, with 18 bases between. The CDR3 length is 15 residues. The sequenced sample was peripheral blood. The origin of this receptor is a man older than 75 with acute or convalescent COVID-19. The chain uses TRBV9 and TRBJ2-7; maybe TRBD1 (6 bases). This chain's CDR3 is CASSADRKGPDEQYF. The CDR3 DNA sequence: TGTGCCAGCAGCGCCGACAGGAAGGGCCCGGACGAGCAGTACTTC.